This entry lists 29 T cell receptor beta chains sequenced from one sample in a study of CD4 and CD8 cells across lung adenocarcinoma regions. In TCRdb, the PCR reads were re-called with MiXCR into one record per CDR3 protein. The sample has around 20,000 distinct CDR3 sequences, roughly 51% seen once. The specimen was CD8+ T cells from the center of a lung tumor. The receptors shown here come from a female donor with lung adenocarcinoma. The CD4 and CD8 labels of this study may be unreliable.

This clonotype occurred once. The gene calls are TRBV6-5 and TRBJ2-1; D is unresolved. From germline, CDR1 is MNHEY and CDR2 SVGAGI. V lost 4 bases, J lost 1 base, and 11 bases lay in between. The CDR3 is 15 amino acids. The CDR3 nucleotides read TGTGCCAGCAGTTCAGAAATAGGATCCTACAATGAGCAGTTCTTC. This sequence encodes CASSSEIGSYNEQFF.

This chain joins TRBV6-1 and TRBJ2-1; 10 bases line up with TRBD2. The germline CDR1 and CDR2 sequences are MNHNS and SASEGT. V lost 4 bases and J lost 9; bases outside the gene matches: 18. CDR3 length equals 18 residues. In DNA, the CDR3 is TGTGCCAGCAGTGTTTCCAGGGGTCTCCCGGGACTAGCGTTTGAGCAGTTCTTC. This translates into CASSVSRGLPGLAFEQFF.

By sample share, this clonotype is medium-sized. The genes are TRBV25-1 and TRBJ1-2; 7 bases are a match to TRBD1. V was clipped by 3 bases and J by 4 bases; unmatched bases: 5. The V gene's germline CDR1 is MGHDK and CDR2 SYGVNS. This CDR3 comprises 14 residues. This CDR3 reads CASSDVGGSYGYTF. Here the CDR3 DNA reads TGTGCCAGCAGTGATGTAGGGGGCTCCTATGGCTACACCTTC.

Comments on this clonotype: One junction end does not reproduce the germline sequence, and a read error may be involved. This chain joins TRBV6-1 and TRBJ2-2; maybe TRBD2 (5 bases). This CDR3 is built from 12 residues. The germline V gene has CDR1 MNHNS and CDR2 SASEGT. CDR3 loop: CAGSGNHGELFF. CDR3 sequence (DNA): TGTGCGGGCAGTGGGAACCACGGGGAGCTGTTTTTC.

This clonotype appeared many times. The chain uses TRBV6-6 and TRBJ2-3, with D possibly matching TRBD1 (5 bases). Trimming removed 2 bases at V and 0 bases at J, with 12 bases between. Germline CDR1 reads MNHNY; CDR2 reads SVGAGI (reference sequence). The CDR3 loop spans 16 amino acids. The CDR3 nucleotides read TGTGCCAGCAGTTACGGAGCAGGGCCGAGCACAGATACGCAGTATTTT. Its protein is CASSYGAGPSTDTQYF.

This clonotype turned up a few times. CDR3 coding DNA: TGCGCCAGCAGTTTGTCCGGGAGACCGTACAATGAGCAGTTCTTC. Its protein product is CASSLSGRPYNEQFF. V is TRBV10-1 and J is TRBJ2-1; TRBD2 might be the D (6 bases). This CDR3 has 15 amino acids. Germline V lookup: CDR1 WNHNN, CDR2 SYGVQD (reference sequence). The V gene lost 5 bases and the J gene lost 4 bases, with 15 bases spanning the gap.

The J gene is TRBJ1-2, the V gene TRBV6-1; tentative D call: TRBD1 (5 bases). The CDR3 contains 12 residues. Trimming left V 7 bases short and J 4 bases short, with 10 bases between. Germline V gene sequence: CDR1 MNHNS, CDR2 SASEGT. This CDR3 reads CASMGQGYGYTF. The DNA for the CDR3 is TGTGCCAGCATGGGTCAGGGCTATGGCTACACCTTC.

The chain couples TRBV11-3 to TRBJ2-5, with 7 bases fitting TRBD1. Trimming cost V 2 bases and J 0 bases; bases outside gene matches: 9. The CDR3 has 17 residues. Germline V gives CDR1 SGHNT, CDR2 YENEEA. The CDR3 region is CASSLLSRGQYQETQYF. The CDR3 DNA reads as TGTGCCAGCAGCTTACTATCAAGGGGACAGTACCAAGAGACCCAGTACTTC.

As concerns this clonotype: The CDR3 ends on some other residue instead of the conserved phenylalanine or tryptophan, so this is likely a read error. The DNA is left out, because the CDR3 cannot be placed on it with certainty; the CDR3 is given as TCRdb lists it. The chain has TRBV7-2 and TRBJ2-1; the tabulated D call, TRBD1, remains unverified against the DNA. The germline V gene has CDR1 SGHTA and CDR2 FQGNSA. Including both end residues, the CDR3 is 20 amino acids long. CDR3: CASSPSHHRPRDLGGKKWFH.

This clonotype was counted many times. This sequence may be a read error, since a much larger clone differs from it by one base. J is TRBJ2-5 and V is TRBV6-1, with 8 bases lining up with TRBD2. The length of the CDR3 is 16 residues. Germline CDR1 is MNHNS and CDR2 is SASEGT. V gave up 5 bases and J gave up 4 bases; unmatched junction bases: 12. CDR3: CASSRGGLVSGETQYF. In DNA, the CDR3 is TGTGCCAGCAGTCGCGGGGGACTAGTCTCCGGAGAGACCCAGTACTTC.

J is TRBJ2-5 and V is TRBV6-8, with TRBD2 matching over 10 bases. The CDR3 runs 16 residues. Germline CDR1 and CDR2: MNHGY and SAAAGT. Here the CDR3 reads CASGGFGGGAPDTQYF. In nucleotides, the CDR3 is TGTGCTAGCGGGGGGTTCGGGGGGGGTGCCCCAGATACCCAGTACTTC.

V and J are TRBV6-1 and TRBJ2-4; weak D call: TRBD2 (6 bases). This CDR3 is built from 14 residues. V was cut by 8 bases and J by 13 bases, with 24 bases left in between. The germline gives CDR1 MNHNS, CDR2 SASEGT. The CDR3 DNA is TGTGCCAGCCGGGGACTGCGAGCCACAAACACGCAGTACTTC. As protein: CASRGLRATNTQYF.

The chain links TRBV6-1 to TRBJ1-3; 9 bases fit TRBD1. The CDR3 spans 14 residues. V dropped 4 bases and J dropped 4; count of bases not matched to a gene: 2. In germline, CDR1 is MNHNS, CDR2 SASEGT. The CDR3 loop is CASSADRGGNTIYF. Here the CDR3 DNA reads TGTGCCAGCAGTGCGGACAGGGGCGGAAACACCATATATTTT.

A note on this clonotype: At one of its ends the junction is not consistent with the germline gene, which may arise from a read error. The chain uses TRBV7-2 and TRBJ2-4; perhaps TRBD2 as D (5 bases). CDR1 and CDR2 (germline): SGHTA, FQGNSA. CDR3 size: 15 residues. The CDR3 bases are TGTTCCGGCAGCGCGGTTCTGGGAGCCAAAGACATTCAGTACTTC. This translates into CSGSAVLGAKDIQYF.

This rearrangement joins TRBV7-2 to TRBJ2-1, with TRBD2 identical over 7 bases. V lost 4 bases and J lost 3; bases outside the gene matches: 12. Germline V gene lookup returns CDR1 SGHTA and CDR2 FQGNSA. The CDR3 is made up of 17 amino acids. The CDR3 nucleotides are TGTGCCAGCAGCTGGGGGGGGGGGGGGGGGGGCTACAATGAGCAGTTCTTC. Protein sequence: CASSWGGGGGGYNEQFF. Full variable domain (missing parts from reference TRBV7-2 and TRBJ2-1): GAGVSQSPSNKVTEKGKDVELRCDPISGHTALYWYRQSLGQGLEFLIYFQGNSAPDKSGLPSDRFSAERTGGSVSTLTIQRTQQEDSAVYLCASSWGGGGGGYNEQFFGPGTRLTVL.

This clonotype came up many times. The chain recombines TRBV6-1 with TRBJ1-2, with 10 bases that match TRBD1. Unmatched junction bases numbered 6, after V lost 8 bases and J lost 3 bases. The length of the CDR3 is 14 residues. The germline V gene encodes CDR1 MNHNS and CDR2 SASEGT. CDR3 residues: CASSLGTGDYGYTF. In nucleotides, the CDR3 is TGTGCCAGCTCCCTCGGGACAGGGGACTATGGCTACACCTTC.

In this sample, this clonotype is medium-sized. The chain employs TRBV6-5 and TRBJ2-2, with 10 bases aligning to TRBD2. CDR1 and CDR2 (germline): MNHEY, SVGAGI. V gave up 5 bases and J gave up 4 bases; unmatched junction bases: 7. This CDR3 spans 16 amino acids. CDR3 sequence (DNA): TGTGCCAGCAGTCTGGAGCGGGGGGGCGGCACCGGGGAGCTGTTTTTT. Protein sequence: CASSLERGGGTGELFF.

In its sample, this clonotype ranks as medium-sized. CDR3 DNA sequence: TGTGCCAGCAGTCGAACCCTGACAGGGGTGCAGTTCTTC. Encoded protein: CASSRTLTGVQFF. The chain recombines TRBV6-1 with TRBJ2-1; 8 bases agree with TRBD1. Germline CDR1 is MNHNS and CDR2 is SASEGT. The V segment lost 5 bases and the J segment 12 bases; nucleotides outside the gene matches: 9. This CDR3 contains 13 residues.

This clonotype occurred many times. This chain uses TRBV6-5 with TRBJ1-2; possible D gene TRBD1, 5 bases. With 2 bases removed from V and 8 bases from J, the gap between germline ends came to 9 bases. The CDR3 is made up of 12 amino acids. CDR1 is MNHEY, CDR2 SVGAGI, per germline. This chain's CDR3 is CASSYGGTGYTF. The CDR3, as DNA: TGTGCCAGCAGTTACGGGGGTACGGGCTACACCTTC.

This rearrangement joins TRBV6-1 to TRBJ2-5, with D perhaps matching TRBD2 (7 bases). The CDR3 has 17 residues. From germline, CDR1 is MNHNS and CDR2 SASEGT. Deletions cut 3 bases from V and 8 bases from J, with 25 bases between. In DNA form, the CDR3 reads TGTGCCAGCAGTGAGGGGGGCGGGGGACGGGACCCAGATACCCAGTACTTC. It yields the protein CASSEGGGGRDPDTQYF.

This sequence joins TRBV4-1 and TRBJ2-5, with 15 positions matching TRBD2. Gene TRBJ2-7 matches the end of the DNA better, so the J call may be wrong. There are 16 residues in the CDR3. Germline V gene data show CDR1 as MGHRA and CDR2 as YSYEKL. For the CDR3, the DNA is TGCGCCAGCAGCCCGTTCGGGACTAGCGGGAGGCGCGAGCAGTACTTC. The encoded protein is CASSPFGTSGRREQYF.

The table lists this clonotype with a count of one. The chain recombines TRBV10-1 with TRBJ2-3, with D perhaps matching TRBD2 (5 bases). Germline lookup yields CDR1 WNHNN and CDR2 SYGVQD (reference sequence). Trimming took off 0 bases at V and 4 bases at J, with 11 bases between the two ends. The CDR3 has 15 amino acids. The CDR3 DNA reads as TGCGCCAGCAGTGAGTCTGGACCGGGGTCAGATACGCAGTATTTT. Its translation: CASSESGPGSDTQYF.

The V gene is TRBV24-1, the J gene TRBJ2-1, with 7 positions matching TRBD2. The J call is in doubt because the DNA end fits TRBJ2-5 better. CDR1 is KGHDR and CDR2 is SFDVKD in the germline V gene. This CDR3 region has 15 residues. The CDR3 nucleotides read TGTGCCACCAGTGAAAGCGGGATGGCTCAAGAGACCCAGTACTTC. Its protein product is CATSESGMAQETQYF.

The CDR3 coding sequence is TGTGCCAGCCGTCCCCACGCGAATGAAAAACTGTTTTTT. Amino acid sequence: CASRPHANEKLFF. The genes are TRBV27 and TRBJ1-4; D unclear. The CDR3 spans 13 residues. Trimming cost V 8 bases and J 5 bases, with 12 bases left between them. CDR1 and CDR2 (germline): MNHEY, SMNVEV (reference sequence).

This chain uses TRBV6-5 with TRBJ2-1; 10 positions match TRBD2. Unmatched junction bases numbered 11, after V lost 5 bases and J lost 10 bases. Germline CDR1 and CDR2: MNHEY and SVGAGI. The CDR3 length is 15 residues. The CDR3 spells CASSHQTSGYYEQFF. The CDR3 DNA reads TGTGCCAGCAGTCACCAGACTAGCGGGTACTACGAGCAGTTCTTC.

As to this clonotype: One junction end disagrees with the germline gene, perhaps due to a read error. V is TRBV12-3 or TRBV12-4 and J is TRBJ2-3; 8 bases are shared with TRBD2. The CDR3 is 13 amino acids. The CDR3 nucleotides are TGTGCCAGCAGTACTAGCGGACGGGAGACGCAGTACTTT. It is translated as CASSTSGRETQYF.

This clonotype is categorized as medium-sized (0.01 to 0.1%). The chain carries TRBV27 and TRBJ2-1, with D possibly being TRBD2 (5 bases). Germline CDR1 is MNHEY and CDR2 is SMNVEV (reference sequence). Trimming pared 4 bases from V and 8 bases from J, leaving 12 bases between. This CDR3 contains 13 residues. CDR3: CASSSDWVDEQFF. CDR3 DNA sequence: TGTGCCAGCAGTTCGGACTGGGTGGATGAGCAGTTCTTC.

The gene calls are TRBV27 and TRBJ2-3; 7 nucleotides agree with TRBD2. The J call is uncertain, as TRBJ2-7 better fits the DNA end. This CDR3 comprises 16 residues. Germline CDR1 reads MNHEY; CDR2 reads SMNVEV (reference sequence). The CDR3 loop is CASAGWGGSDTDTQYF. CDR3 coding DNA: TGTGCCAGCGCGGGTTGGGGGGGAAGTGACACAGATACGCAGTACTTC.

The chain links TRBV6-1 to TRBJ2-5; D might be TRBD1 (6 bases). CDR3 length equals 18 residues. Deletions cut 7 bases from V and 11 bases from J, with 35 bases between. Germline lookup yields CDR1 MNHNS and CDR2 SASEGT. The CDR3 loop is CASTSEAGLGGDKDTQYF. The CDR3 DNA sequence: TGTGCCAGCACCTCCGAGGCGGGCCTAGGGGGAGACAAAGATACGCAGTACTTC.